Following are 18 T cell receptor beta chains from one sample sequenced in a study of T cells in Graves' hyperthyroidism and ophthalmopathy. From RNA transcripts, TCR beta CDR3 regions were amplified. In the first-round RT-PCR of the TCR CDR3, the HTBI primer set was used. TCRdb reanalysed the multiplex PCR reads using MiXCR and keeps one entry per CDR3 protein. The sample shows approximately 630,000 distinct CDR3 sequences, around 15% of them seen only once. Sequenced: blood. The receptors come from a young woman with Graves' hyperthyroidism.

This rearrangement joins TRBV12-3 or TRBV12-4 to TRBJ2-1, with D possibly being TRBD1 or TRBD2 (6 bases each). V lost 4 bases and J 0 bases, leaving 10 bases between the germline ends. The CDR3 runs to 15 residues. Here the CDR3 DNA reads TGTGCCAGCAGTTACGGGGGCCACTCCTACAATGAGCAGTTCTTC. Protein sequence: CASSYGGHSYNEQFF.

The table lists this clonotype with a few counts. This sequence joins TRBV20-1 and TRBJ1-6; 7 bases are a match to TRBD1. The CDR3 length is 14 residues. J lost 4 bases, V lost 6 bases, and 6 bases had no gene match. The germline V gene encodes CDR1 DFQATT and CDR2 SNEGSKA (reference sequence). Written as DNA, the CDR3 is TGCAGTGCCGGGGGGGGACAGTATAATTCACCCCTCCACTTT. Encoded protein: CSAGGGQYNSPLHF.

Turning to this clonotype: This sequence may be a read error, since a much larger clone differs from it by one base. V usage is TRBV20-1 and J usage is TRBJ2-7; TRBD2 agrees at 8 bases. This CDR3 region has 13 residues. Germline V gene lookup returns CDR1 DFQATT and CDR2 SNEGSKA (reference sequence). The CDR3 nucleotides read TGCAGTGCTAGAGACCTAGCGGGCTACGAGCGGTACTTC. Amino acid sequence: CSARDLAGYERYF.

This clonotype came up many times. This sequence joins TRBV2 and TRBJ1-1; 7 nucleotides align to TRBD1. Germline-derived CDR1 and CDR2 are SNHLY and FYNNEI. This CDR3 spans 14 amino acids. The J segment lost 0 bases and the V segment lost 6 bases, leaving 4 bases of the junction unmatched. The DNA for the CDR3 is TGTGCCAGCAGAGGGACAGATATGAACACTGAAGCTTTCTTT. It translates to CASRGTDMNTEAFF. The full variable domain, in which reference TRBV2 and TRBJ1-1 provide the parts outside the CDR3, is EPEVTQTPSHQVTQMGQEVILRCVPISNHLYFYWYRQILGQKVEFLVSFYNNEISEKSEIFDDQFSVERPDGSNFTLKIRSTKLEDSAMYFCASRGTDMNTEAFFGQGTRLTVV.

This clonotype showed up many times. The V call is TRBV2, the J call TRBJ1-3, with a weak D call TRBD1 (5 bases). The CDR3 contains 16 residues. Looked up from germline, CDR1 is SNHLY and CDR2 is FYNNEI. Trimming left V 4 bases short and J 4 bases short, with 17 bases between. Here the CDR3 reads CASSVLSVGLGNTIYF. Here the CDR3 DNA reads TGTGCCAGCAGTGTCCTAAGTGTGGGGCTGGGAAACACCATATATTTT.

The chain combines TRBV7-8 with TRBJ2-1, with 7 bases lining up with TRBD1. The CDR3 length is 16 residues. Germline V gene sequence: CDR1 SGHVS, CDR2 FQNEAQ. The V and J ends lost 4 bases and 6 bases, in that order; junction bases with no gene match: 12. The CDR3 here is CASSSLLDRVGNEQFF. The CDR3 coding sequence is TGTGCCAGCAGCTCCCTACTAGACAGGGTGGGCAATGAGCAGTTCTTC.

V is TRBV5-1 and J is TRBJ2-2; D remains ambiguous. With 0 bases removed from V and 4 bases from J, the gap between germline ends came to 13 bases. The CDR3 is 16 amino acids. CDR1 is SGHRS and CDR2 is YFSETQ in the germline V gene. The CDR3 loop reads CASSLGAALPTGELFF. CDR3 in DNA: TGCGCCAGCAGCTTGGGGGCAGCTCTCCCCACCGGGGAGCTGTTTTTT. Based on the CDR3 plus reference TRBV5-1 and TRBJ2-2, the full variable domain is KAGVTQTPRYLIKTRGQQVTLSCSPISGHRSVSWYQQTPGQGLQFLFEYFSETQRNKGNFPGRFSGRQFSNSRSEMNVSTLELGDSALYLCASSLGAALPTGELFFGEGSRLTVL.

This clonotype has at least ten counts. Here the CDR3 DNA reads TGTGCCAGCAGCCCCGGAAGGGCACAGGGGCGTGGGGGCAATCAGCCCCAGCATTTT. Translation: CASSPGRAQGRGGNQPQHF. The genes are TRBV5-8 and TRBJ1-5, with 7 positions matching TRBD1. The CDR3 extends over 19 amino acids. Trimming took 4 bases from V and 2 from J; bases not matched to a gene: 18. Germline V lookup: CDR1 SGHTS, CDR2 YDEGEE.

The V and J genes are TRBV7-3 and TRBJ2-1; TRBD2 aligns across 8 bases. The CDR3 is 15 residues long. Germline CDR1 reads SGHTA; CDR2 reads FQGTGA. V shed 5 bases, J shed 9 bases, and the junction held 12 bases outside the gene matches. The CDR3 loop reads CASSPGGGQVGEQFF. CDR3 coding DNA: TGTGCCAGCAGCCCCGGGGGGGGGCAGGTTGGTGAGCAGTTCTTC. Filled out from reference TRBV7-3 and TRBJ2-1, the complete variable domain reads GAGVSQTPSNKVTEKGKYVELRCDPISGHTALYWYRQSLGQGPEFLIYFQGTGAADDSGLPNDRFFAVRPEGSVSTLKIQRTERGDSAVYLCASSPGGGQVGEQFFGPGTRLTVL.

This clonotype has ten or more counts. The rearrangement uses TRBV11-3 and TRBJ2-1, with 10 bases matching TRBD1. The germline CDR1 and CDR2 sequences are SGHNT and YENEEA. The CDR3 covers 16 residues. The junction had 9 bases not matched to a gene; V was cut back by 5 bases and J by 5 bases. CDR3 sequence reads: CASSLLGTGANNEQFF. The CDR3 coding sequence is TGTGCCAGCAGCCTACTGGGGACAGGGGCAAACAATGAGCAGTTCTTC.

This clonotype was found a few times. This chain uses TRBV6-6 with TRBJ1-2; unclear D gene. CDR3 length: 16 amino acids. Germline V gene sequence: CDR1 MNHNY, CDR2 SVGAGI (reference sequence). V lost 2 bases to trimming and J lost 0 bases, with 13 bases between them. CDR3 coding DNA: TGTGCCAGCAGTTACGGGGTTCAGGTCGCTAACTATGGCTACACCTTC. Translated: CASSYGVQVANYGYTF.

This chain links TRBV9 with TRBJ1-4, with 10 bases that match TRBD1. The CDR3 extends over 15 amino acids. V lost 4 bases, J lost 7 bases, and 7 bases stayed unmatched. The germline V gene encodes CDR1 SGDLS and CDR2 YYNGEE. CDR3 nucleotides: TGTGCCAGCAGCCCCGGGGGGACAGGGGTTGAAAAACTGTTTTTT. Residues: CASSPGGTGVEKLFF.

The rearrangement joins TRBV9 to TRBJ2-7, with no clear D. Germline assignment: CDR1 SGDLS and CDR2 YYNGEE. V lost 4 bases and J lost 5, with 10 bases in between. The CDR3 has 12 residues. The CDR3, as DNA: TGTGCCAGCAGCCCGACCCCCAACGAGCAGTACTTC. This codes for CASSPTPNEQYF.

This clonotype showed up many times. The chain carries TRBV18 and TRBJ1-5; D possibly corresponds to TRBD1 (5 bases). CDR3 length: 13 amino acids. V gave up 5 bases and J gave up 6 bases, with 11 bases separating them. Germline loops: CDR1 KGHSH, CDR2 LQKENI. The CDR3 protein is CASSSIGGQPQHF. DNA of the CDR3: TGTGCCAGCTCATCCATCGGGGGTCAGCCCCAGCATTTT.

Ten or more counts support this clonotype. The rearrangement joins TRBV28 to TRBJ2-7, with 11 positions matching TRBD1. The V gene end was trimmed by 6 bases and the J gene end by 3 bases; junction bases not matched to a gene: 13. Germline CDR1 and CDR2: MDHEN and SYDVKM. The CDR3 sequence is 17 residues long. CDR3 residues: CASSTDRGLSPGYEQYF. The CDR3 DNA is TGTGCCAGCAGCACGGACAGGGGGCTATCACCCGGCTACGAGCAGTACTTC.

The chain has TRBV29-1 and TRBJ1-1, with D perhaps TRBD1 (6 bases). CDR1 is SQVTM and CDR2 is ANQGSEA in the germline V gene. Trimming pared 5 bases from V and 1 base from J, leaving 11 bases between. The CDR3 extends over 13 amino acids. The CDR3: CSVPRGANTEAFF. DNA of the CDR3: TGCAGCGTTCCAAGGGGGGCGAACACTGAAGCTTTCTTT.

This clonotype was observed at least ten times. The chain is built from TRBV28 and TRBJ2-5; D is uncertain. V was cut by 6 bases and J by 7 bases, with 6 bases left in between. Per the germline V gene, CDR1 is MDHEN and CDR2 is SYDVKM. This CDR3 is 10 amino acids long. The DNA of the CDR3 is TGTGCCAGCAGGGGCGGGACCCAGTACTTC. Amino acids: CASRGGTQYF.

This clonotype was seen more than once but under ten times. Here the CDR3 reads CASSLTSRGSYNEQFF. The DNA for the CDR3 is TGTGCCAGCAGCTTAACGAGCAGGGGATCCTACAATGAGCAGTTCTTC. The chain uses TRBV7-3 and TRBJ2-1, with a tentative D call TRBD1 (6 bases). CDR3 length: 16 residues. The V end was cut by 0 bases, the J end by 1 base, with 10 bases between. Germline-derived CDR1 and CDR2 are SGHTA and FQGTGA. Filled out from reference TRBV7-3 and TRBJ2-1, the complete variable domain reads GAGVSQTPSNKVTEKGKYVELRCDPISGHTALYWYRQSLGQGPEFLIYFQGTGAADDSGLPNDRFFAVRPEGSVSTLKIQRTERGDSAVYLCASSLTSRGSYNEQFFGPGTRLTVL.